These 24 T cell receptor beta chains were all obtained from the same sample, sequenced in a study of vaccination and CD4 T cells after COVID-19. TCRdb passed the PCR reads through MiXCR, listing each CDR3 protein once. The profile shows about 24,000 distinct CDR3 sequences, under 60% of them singletons. Sequencing used CD4+ T cells from blood, obtained before SARS-CoV-2 vaccination. These TCRs come from a human donor who had recovered from COVID-19.

This chain's CDR3 is CASRTFDRAYNSPLHF. For the CDR3, the DNA is TGTGCCAGCCGGACTTTCGACAGGGCCTATAATTCACCCCTCCACTTT. The chain has TRBV28 and TRBJ1-6, with 7 nucleotides matching TRBD1. After removal of 8 bases from V and 2 bases from J, the junction contained 9 bases not matched to a gene. This CDR3 comprises 16 residues. The V gene's germline CDR1 is MDHEN and CDR2 SYDVKM. Drawing the rest from reference TRBV28 and TRBJ1-6, the complete variable domain is DVKVTQSSRYLVKRTGEKVFLECVQDMDHENMFWYRQDPGLGLRLIYFSYDVKMKEKGDIPEGYSVSREKKERFSLILESASTNQTSMYLCASRTFDRAYNSPLHFGNGTRLTVT.

The V gene is TRBV7-2, the J gene TRBJ2-2, with 8 bases identical to TRBD1. Trimming cost V 8 bases and J 0 bases; bases outside gene matches: 8. Per germline, CDR1 SGHTA and CDR2 FQGNSA. The CDR3 is 16 amino acids. The CDR3 sequence is CASLPRGLANTGELFF. CDR3 bases: TGTGCCAGCCTCCCCAGGGGGCTTGCGAACACCGGGGAGCTGTTTTTT. The whole variable domain, remainder taken from reference TRBV7-2 and TRBJ2-2, is GAGVSQSPSNKVTEKGKDVELRCDPISGHTALYWYRQSLGQGLEFLIYFQGNSAPDKSGLPSDRFSAERTGGSVSTLTIQRTQQEDSAVYLCASLPRGLANTGELFFGEGSRLTVL.

With respect to this clonotype: One end of the junction is discordant with germline, which a read error may explain. This chain connects TRBV20-1 to TRBJ1-6; no clear D. The CDR3 is made up of 13 amino acids. Looked up from germline, CDR1 is DFQATT and CDR2 is SNEGSKA (reference sequence). Here the CDR3 reads CSAIGRYNSPLHF. The CDR3 coding sequence is TGCAGCGCTATCGGCAGATATAATTCACCCCTCCACTTT.

The chain joins TRBV7-2 to TRBJ2-5; 8 nucleotides line up with TRBD2. CDR3 length: 12 residues. CDR1 and CDR2 (germline): SGHTA, FQGNSA. J lost 5 bases, V lost 8 bases, and 4 bases had no gene match. CDR3 sequence reads: CASSGGPETQYF. Written as DNA, the CDR3 is TGTGCCAGCTCGGGGGGGCCCGAGACCCAGTACTTC. The variable domain in full, completed from reference TRBV7-2 and TRBJ2-5, reads GAGVSQSPSNKVTEKGKDVELRCDPISGHTALYWYRQSLGQGLEFLIYFQGNSAPDKSGLPSDRFSAERTGGSVSTLTIQRTQQEDSAVYLCASSGGPETQYFGPGTRLLVL.

The V gene is TRBV20-1, the J gene TRBJ2-5; 13 bases agree with TRBD2. The CDR3 loop spans 15 amino acids. V gave up 2 bases and J gave up 4 bases; unmatched junction bases: 4. Germline CDR1 DFQATT, CDR2 SNEGSKA (reference sequence). The CDR3 bases are TGCAGTGCTAGAACTAGCGGGGGGGGGATAGAGACCCAGTACTTC. It translates to CSARTSGGGIETQYF.

This clonotype came up a few times. The chain employs TRBV7-8 and TRBJ1-2; no firm D call. Trimming removed 5 bases from V and 8 bases from J, with 15 bases in between. The CDR3 has 13 residues. CDR1 is SGHVS, CDR2 FQNEAQ, per germline. This CDR3 reads CASSRRALWGYTF. As DNA, the CDR3 is TGTGCCAGCAGCCGCCGGGCCCTTTGGGGCTACACCTTC.

The J gene is TRBJ2-7, the V gene TRBV28, with 7 bases matching TRBD2. Trimming cost V 4 bases and J 8 bases; bases outside gene matches: 11. The CDR3 has 14 residues. Germline V lookup: CDR1 MDHEN, CDR2 SYDVKM. The CDR3 here is CASSSGTNRIKQYF. Here the CDR3 DNA reads TGTGCCAGCAGTTCTGGGACTAATAGAATCAAGCAGTACTTC. The full variable domain, with the rest looked up from reference TRBV28 and TRBJ2-7, is DVKVTQSSRYLVKRTGEKVFLECVQDMDHENMFWYRQDPGLGLRLIYFSYDVKMKEKGDIPEGYSVSREKKERFSLILESASTNQTSMYLCASSSGTNRIKQYFGPGTRLTVT.

The chain has TRBV19 and TRBJ2-7; 10 bases agree with TRBD1. Germline V lookup: CDR1 LNHDA, CDR2 SQIVND (reference sequence). The length of the CDR3 is 14 residues. V lost 3 bases to trimming and J lost 2 bases; unmatched junction nucleotides: 1. The CDR3 sequence is CASSIGTGAYEQYF. CDR3 DNA sequence: TGTGCCAGTAGTATTGGGACAGGGGCCTACGAGCAGTACTTC.

The chain links TRBV30 to TRBJ2-5; 10 nucleotides match TRBD1. Per the germline V gene, CDR1 is GTSNPN and CDR2 is SVGIG (reference sequence). The CDR3 is 15 amino acids. The V segment lost 3 bases and the J segment 5 bases; nucleotides outside the gene matches: 9. The chain's CDR3 is CAWSPSTGGRETQYF. CDR3 bases: TGTGCCTGGAGCCCCTCGACAGGGGGCAGGGAGACCCAGTACTTC.

This clonotype has a handful of counts. The genes are TRBV6-2 or TRBV6-3 and TRBJ1-1; TRBD1 matches at 7 bases. Trimming removed 6 bases from V and 0 bases from J; junction bases left unmatched: 10. CDR1 and CDR2 from the germline V gene are MNHEY and SVGEGT. The CDR3 runs to 16 residues. CDR3 bases: TGTGCCAGCAGCTATACCTTGGACAGGTTGAACACTGAAGCTTTCTTT. Its translation is CASSYTLDRLNTEAFF.

J is TRBJ2-7 and V is TRBV5-1; possible D gene TRBD2, 6 bases. The CDR3 is made up of 13 amino acids. The V and J ends lost 4 bases and 5 bases respectively, with 13 bases between them. CDR1 is SGHRS and CDR2 is YFSETQ in the germline V gene. The CDR3 region is CASSGGSAHEQYF. The CDR3 DNA follows: TGCGCCAGCAGCGGAGGGAGCGCCCACGAGCAGTACTTC.

V and J are TRBV7-9 and TRBJ2-1; 9 nucleotides line up with TRBD2. There are 16 residues in the CDR3. Germline CDR1 is SEHNR and CDR2 is FQNEAQ (reference sequence). The V gene end was trimmed by 4 bases and the J gene end by 6 bases; junction bases not matched to a gene: 10. The CDR3 DNA sequence: TGTGCCAGCAGCTCAAAGACTAGCGGATGGGGCAATGAGCAGTTCTTC. Protein sequence: CASSSKTSGWGNEQFF.

The chain recombines TRBV6-1 with TRBJ1-3, with D hard to call. V shed 8 bases and J shed 4 bases, with 6 bases lying between them. The CDR3 sequence is 11 residues long. Germline V CDR1 and CDR2: MNHNS, SASEGT. The CDR3 sequence: CASWNGNTIYF. CDR3 nucleotides: TGTGCCAGCTGGAACGGAAACACCATATATTTT.

The chain is built from TRBV7-3 and TRBJ2-5; no clear D. Germline-derived CDR1 and CDR2 are SGHTA and FQGTGA. Trimming removed 5 bases at V and 5 bases at J, with 15 bases between. The CDR3 spans 14 residues. The chain's CDR3 is CASSQGSHPETQYF. In DNA form, the CDR3 reads TGTGCCAGCAGCCAAGGTTCGCACCCGGAGACCCAGTACTTC.

Remarks on this clonotype: A much larger clone sits a single nucleotide away, making a read error possible. The rearrangement links TRBV20-1 to TRBJ1-5; D is unresolved. The germline gives CDR1 DFQATT, CDR2 SNEGSKA (reference sequence). The CDR3 covers 15 residues. V was cut by 0 bases and J by 2 bases, with 11 bases left in between. The CDR3 here is CSARDMSYGNQPQHF. The CDR3 DNA follows: TGCAGTGCTAGAGATATGAGCTATGGCAATCAGCCCCAGCATTTT.

The chain carries TRBV7-6 and TRBJ2-3; TRBD2 might be the D (6 bases). Germline V gives CDR1 SGHVS, CDR2 FNYEAQ. There are 14 residues in the CDR3. The V gene lost 1 base and the J gene lost 10 bases, with 15 bases spanning the gap. The DNA for the CDR3 is TGTGCCAGCAGCTTAGGTCCCTATGGGACTCCGCAGTATTTT. Translating it yields CASSLGPYGTPQYF.

This clonotype showed up just a few times. The rearrangement uses TRBV12-3 or TRBV12-4 and TRBJ1-1; D not certain. V was trimmed by 5 bases and J by 3 bases, leaving 10 bases between them. This CDR3 is built from 13 residues. The CDR3 reads CASSQREDTEAFF. CDR3 bases: TGTGCCAGCAGTCAACGGGAGGACACTGAAGCTTTCTTT.

This clonotype occurred a few times. The rearrangement uses TRBV4-1 and TRBJ1-6, with D perhaps matching TRBD1 (5 bases). Germline V lookup: CDR1 MGHRA, CDR2 YSYEKL. With 1 base removed from V and 5 bases from J, the gap between germline ends came to 9 bases. The CDR3 loop spans 15 amino acids. CDR3 bases: TGCGCCAGCAGCCAAGTTATGACAGATAATTCACCCCTCCACTTT. Translating gives CASSQVMTDNSPLHF.

A single count supports this clonotype. V and J are TRBV24-1 and TRBJ2-5; TRBD1 matches 8 bases. Trimming cost V 1 base and J 4 bases; bases outside gene matches: 1. Per the germline V gene, CDR1 is KGHDR and CDR2 is SFDVKD. This CDR3 comprises 14 residues. The CDR3 coding sequence is TGTGCCACCAGTGATTTCGACAGGGGAGAGACCCAGTACTTC. This translates into CATSDFDRGETQYF.

The rearrangement uses TRBV24-1 and TRBJ2-5; no clear D gene. Trimming stripped 4 bases from V and 2 bases from J, with 10 bases between. Germline CDR1 is KGHDR and CDR2 is SFDVKD. There are 14 residues in the CDR3. CDR3 sequence reads: CATSDPGQQETQYF. CDR3 coding DNA: TGTGCCACCAGTGACCCCGGCCAGCAAGAGACCCAGTACTTC.

The chain is built from TRBV6-1 and TRBJ2-3; 8 bases are a match to TRBD2. Germline V gene sequence: CDR1 MNHNS, CDR2 SASEGT. V trimming: 5 bases; J trimming: 3 bases; junction bases outside the gene matches: 10. The CDR3 length is 16 residues. In DNA form, the CDR3 reads TGTGCCAGCAGTCGACAAGCGGGAGAGGGAACAGATACGCAGTATTTT. Translating it yields CASSRQAGEGTDTQYF.

V and J are TRBV10-3 and TRBJ1-2, with TRBD1 as a possible D gene (6 bases). This CDR3 has 16 residues. Trimming left V 6 bases short and J 4 bases short, with 21 bases between. Germline CDR1 and CDR2: ENHRY and SYGVKD. CDR3: CAIRGAAGRRSYGYTF. In nucleotides, the CDR3 is TGTGCCATCAGGGGGGCGGCAGGGAGGAGGAGCTATGGCTACACCTTC.

This clonotype turned up a few times. The chain links TRBV29-1 to TRBJ2-2, with D perhaps being TRBD1 or TRBD2 (7 bases each). The V gene lost 7 bases and the J gene lost 3 bases, with 15 bases spanning the gap. CDR3 length equals 14 residues. From germline, CDR1 is SQVTM and CDR2 ANQGSEA. CDR3 loop: CSAQGGSYTGELFF. As DNA, the CDR3 is TGCAGCGCCCAGGGGGGGAGTTACACCGGGGAGCTGTTTTTT.

This chain uses TRBV28 with TRBJ2-7; maybe TRBD2 (5 bases). Germline-derived CDR1 and CDR2 are MDHEN and SYDVKM. The CDR3 sequence is 16 residues long. The V end lost 5 bases, the J end lost 2 bases, and 19 bases lay between the germline ends. The CDR3 reads CASSGSGSPEAYEQYF. The CDR3 DNA follows: TGTGCCAGCAGTGGATCGGGAAGTCCCGAGGCCTACGAGCAGTACTTC.